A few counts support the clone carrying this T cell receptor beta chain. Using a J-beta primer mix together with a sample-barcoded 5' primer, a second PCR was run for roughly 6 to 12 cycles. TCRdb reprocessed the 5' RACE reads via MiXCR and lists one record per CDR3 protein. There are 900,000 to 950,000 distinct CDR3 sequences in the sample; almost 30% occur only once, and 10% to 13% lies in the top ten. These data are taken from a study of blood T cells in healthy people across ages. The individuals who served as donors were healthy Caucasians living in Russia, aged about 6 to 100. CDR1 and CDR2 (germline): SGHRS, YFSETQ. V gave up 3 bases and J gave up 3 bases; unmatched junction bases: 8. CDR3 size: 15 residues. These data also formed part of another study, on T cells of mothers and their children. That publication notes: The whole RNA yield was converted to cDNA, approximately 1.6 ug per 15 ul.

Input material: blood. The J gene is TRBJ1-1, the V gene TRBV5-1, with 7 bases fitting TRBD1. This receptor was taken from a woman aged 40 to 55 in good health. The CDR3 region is CASSSHRGRDTEAFF. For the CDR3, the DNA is TGCGCCAGCAGCTCACACAGGGGACGGGACACTGAAGCTTTCTTT.